This T cell receptor (beta chain) was sequenced for a study of cytomegalovirus exposure and HLA in healthy donors. Broader study findings: Most TCR sequences were uncommon, yet certain public TCRs appeared in many donors. In a later analysis, most CMV-associated TCR beta chains appeared HLA-restricted.

Germline V gene data show CDR1 as MNHEY and CDR2 as SVGAGI. The CDR3 length is 12 residues. V was pared by 6 bases and J by 2 bases, with 8 bases between. As concerns this clone: Its cognate antigen is unknown.

Primers for the PCR totalled 60 Vbeta and 13 Jbeta. Produced via immunoSEQ multiplex PCR; TCRdb's table is partial and in-frame only. The repertoire has around 120,000 clones, roughly 69% of them found once; the top ten carry about 2.6%. This clonotype originated in a man aged 45 to 65 in good health and CMV-seropositive. The V gene is TRBV6-5, the J gene TRBJ2-7; TRBD2 is a possible D gene (5 bases). Sequenced sample: PBMCs. The CDR3 is CASRDFAYEQYF. CDR3 coding DNA: TGTGCCAGCAGGGACTTCGCCTACGAGCAGTACTTC.